This T cell receptor (beta chain) was captured in a study of T cells in localized non-small cell lung cancer. Germline CDR1 SGHNT, CDR2 YYREEE (reference sequence). V lost 1 base and J lost 6; bases outside the gene matches: 3. The CDR3 totals 13 residues. This clone came up once. Measured with immunoSEQ multiplex PCR; TCRdb has only the in-frame clones, and not every one. The table has about 74,000 clones, approximately 84% seen once. This clonotype was sampled from a female donor aged 60 or older with stage I lung adenocarcinoma. Sequences were derived from peripheral blood, sampled before any cancer treatment. V is TRBV5-4 and J is TRBJ1-1, with 7 bases identical to TRBD1. The CDR3 loop reads CASSLYRGAEAFF. The CDR3 DNA reads TGTGCCAGCAGCTTGTACAGGGGCGCTGAAGCTTTCTTT.